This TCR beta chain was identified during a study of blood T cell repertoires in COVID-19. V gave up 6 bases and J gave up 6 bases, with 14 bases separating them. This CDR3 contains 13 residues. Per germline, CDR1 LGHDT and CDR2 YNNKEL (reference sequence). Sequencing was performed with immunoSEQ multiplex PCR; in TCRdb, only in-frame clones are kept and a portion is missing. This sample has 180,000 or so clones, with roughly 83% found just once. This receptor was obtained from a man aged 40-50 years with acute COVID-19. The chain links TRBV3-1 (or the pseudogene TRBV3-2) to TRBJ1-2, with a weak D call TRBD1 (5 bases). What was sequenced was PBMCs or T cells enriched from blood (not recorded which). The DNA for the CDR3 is TGTGCCAGCAGGGGGGGAGCTTGGGATGGCTACACCTTC. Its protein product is CASRGGAWDGYTF.